This entry lists 20 T cell receptor beta chains sequenced from one sample in a study of blood T cells in healthy people across ages. The use of a sample-barcoded 5' primer and a J-beta primer mix characterized a second PCR of roughly 6 to 12 cycles. MiXCR, applied by TCRdb to the 5' RACE reads, yields one record per CDR3 protein. The sample holds some 1.6 million distinct CDR3 sequences, about 31% seen once. The sequenced sample was blood. These receptors all come from a woman aged 25-40 years in good health.

This clonotype has just a few counts. V gene TRBV3-1 combines with J gene TRBJ2-1; 12 bases map to TRBD2. Germline V CDR1 and CDR2: LGHDT, YNNKEL (reference sequence). This CDR3 region has 16 residues. The J segment lost 5 bases and the V segment lost 1 base, leaving 3 bases of the junction unmatched. CDR3 sequence (DNA): TGTGCCAGCAGCCAAGCGACTAGCGGGGGCAACAATGAGCAGTTCTTC. It is translated as CASSQATSGGNNEQFF.

The chain couples TRBV28 to TRBJ2-7; tentatively, D is TRBD1 (6 bases). The germline gives CDR1 MDHEN, CDR2 SYDVKM. The CDR3 length is 14 residues. V shed 8 bases and J shed 3 bases, with 17 bases lying between them. The CDR3 protein is CASYSQGPLYEQYF. For the CDR3, the DNA is TGTGCCAGCTACTCGCAGGGGCCCCTCTACGAGCAGTACTTC.

This clonotype was recorded a few times. CDR3 sequence: CASSEMGLIAYEQYF. In nucleotides, the CDR3 is TGTGCCAGCAGCGAAATGGGGCTAATAGCCTACGAGCAGTACTTC. The gene calls are TRBV7-3 and TRBJ2-7; D may be TRBD1 (5 bases). The germline gives CDR1 SGHTA, CDR2 FQGTGA. This CDR3 is built from 15 residues. V lost 5 bases to trimming and J lost 2 bases, with 16 bases between them.

This clonotype was detected only a few times. This rearrangement joins TRBV6-1 to TRBJ1-1; 8 nucleotides agree with TRBD1. Germline-derived CDR1 and CDR2 are MNHNS and SASEGT. With V trimmed by 6 bases and J by 2 bases, 5 bases remained unmatched. The CDR3 is made up of 14 amino acids. CDR3 sequence reads: CASSRTGKNTEAFF. The CDR3 bases are TGTGCCAGCAGCCGGACAGGGAAAAACACTGAAGCTTTCTTT.

This clonotype was recorded many times. Here the CDR3 reads CGSPGQDYEQYF. CDR3 DNA sequence: TGCGGGAGTCCGGGACAGGACTACGAGCAGTACTTC. This chain links TRBV20-1 with TRBJ2-7; 8 nucleotides align to TRBD1. The germline V gene has CDR1 DFQATT and CDR2 SNEGSKA (reference sequence). There are 12 residues in the CDR3.

The J gene is TRBJ2-7, the V gene TRBV29-1; no reliable D call. The germline CDR1 and CDR2 sequences are SQVTM and ANQGSEA. V was clipped by 7 bases and J by 4 bases, with 17 bases between them. This CDR3 is 13 amino acids long. The CDR3 reads CSALGATEYEQYF. CDR3 sequence (DNA): TGCAGCGCCCTGGGTGCTACCGAGTACGAGCAGTACTTC.

Points on this clonotype: A much bigger clone sits one base away, suggesting this may be a read error. The V gene is TRBV20-1, the J gene TRBJ2-7; 13 bases map to TRBD2. The CDR3 consists of 16 residues. From germline, CDR1 is DFQATT and CDR2 SNEGSKA (reference sequence). Here the CDR3 reads CRARDGTSGRVHEQYF. CDR3 in DNA: TGCCGTGCTAGAGACGGAACTAGCGGGAGGGTCCACGAGCAGTACTTC.

CDR3 coding DNA: TGTGCCAGCAGGATCGGGGGTTATGCCGGGGAGCTGTTTTTT. This gives the protein CASRIGGYAGELFF. This rearrangement joins TRBV12-3 or TRBV12-4 to TRBJ2-2; perhaps TRBD2 as D (6 bases). The CDR3 contains 14 residues. Trimming pared 6 bases from V and 6 bases from J, leaving 14 bases between.

This clonotype occurred once. The chain employs TRBV9 and TRBJ1-3; D is uncertain. The CDR3 length is 15 residues. Germline V gene sequence: CDR1 SGDLS, CDR2 YYNGEE. The V gene lost 0 bases and the J gene lost 0 bases, with 7 bases spanning the gap. CDR3 amino acids: CASSVGFVSGNTIYF. In nucleotides, the CDR3 is TGTGCCAGCAGCGTAGGGTTCGTCTCTGGAAACACCATATATTTT.

The V call is TRBV9, the J call TRBJ2-7; no firm D call. Per the germline V gene, CDR1 is SGDLS and CDR2 is YYNGEE. The V end was cut by 1 base, the J end by 2 bases, with 10 bases between. The CDR3 extends over 14 amino acids. As DNA, the CDR3 is TGTGCCAGCAGCGTAAAGGGCGGCGCCTACGAGCAGTACTTC. It encodes CASSVKGGAYEQYF.

The chain combines TRBV12-3 or TRBV12-4 with TRBJ2-1; D remains unclear. This CDR3 region has 12 residues. V was pared by 3 bases and J by 9 bases, with 9 bases between. The CDR3 nucleotides are TGTGCCAGCAGTTTCCATGCACGTGAGCAGTTCTTC. Amino acids: CASSFHAREQFF.

This clonotype was found a few times. The chain links TRBV29-1 to TRBJ1-5; possible D gene TRBD1, 6 bases. The germline V and J ends were trimmed by 5 bases and 4 bases, with 12 bases remaining between them. The germline V gene has CDR1 SQVTM and CDR2 ANQGSEA. The CDR3 consists of 13 residues. CDR3 bases: TGCAGCGTTTCAGGACAGAAAAATCAGCCCCAGCATTTT. The encoded protein is CSVSGQKNQPQHF.

There are a few counts of this clonotype. The chain recombines TRBV10-3 with TRBJ2-1; D perhaps matches TRBD2 (5 bases). Germline lookup yields CDR1 ENHRY and CDR2 SYGVKD. There are 16 residues in the CDR3. Trimming stripped 2 bases from V and 7 bases from J, with 18 bases between. The CDR3 protein is CAISEAGTDLRNEQFF. As DNA, the CDR3 is TGTGCCATCAGTGAGGCGGGTACGGACCTTCGGAATGAGCAGTTCTTC.

In this sample, this clonotype turned up many times. The DNA for the CDR3 is TGCAGCGAGGGGGAGGCGGGGACCCAGTACTTC. Translation: CSEGEAGTQYF. This sequence joins TRBV29-1 and TRBJ2-5; D possibly matches TRBD1 or TRBD2 (6 bases each). The ends were cut back, 7 bases at V and 7 bases at J, with 13 bases in the middle. The CDR3 runs 11 residues. The germline V gene has CDR1 SQVTM and CDR2 ANQGSEA.

Concerning this clonotype itself: Compared with germline, one end of the junction differs, possibly owing to a read error. The V call is TRBV5-5, the J call TRBJ2-5; 10 nucleotides match TRBD2. The V gene's germline CDR1 is SGHKS and CDR2 YYEKEE (reference sequence). The CDR3 sequence is 15 residues long. CDR3 loop: CASGLATSGVETQYF. DNA for the CDR3: TGTGCCAGCGGCTTGGCCACTAGCGGGGTAGAGACCCAGTACTTC. Drawing the rest from reference TRBV5-5 and TRBJ2-5, the complete variable domain is DAGVTQSPTHLIKTRGQQVTLRCSPISGHKSVSWYQQVLGQGPQFIFQYYEKEERGRGNFPDRFSARQFPNYSSELNVNALLLGDSALYLCASGLATSGVETQYFGPGTRLLVL.

This clonotype was observed many times. This chain links TRBV12-3 or TRBV12-4 with TRBJ2-5; D is unresolved. V dropped 3 bases and J dropped 4 bases, with 3 bases sitting between them. The length of the CDR3 is 11 residues. The CDR3: CASSFSETQYF. As DNA, the CDR3 is TGTGCCAGCAGTTTTTCAGAGACCCAGTACTTC.

The rearrangement joins TRBV4-1 to TRBJ1-2, with a weak D call TRBD1 (5 bases). The CDR3 has 14 amino acids. Trimming stripped 0 bases from V and 8 bases from J, with 13 bases between. CDR1 and CDR2 from the germline V gene are MGHRA and YSYEKL. CDR3 in amino acids: CASSQERGGFGYTF. DNA of the CDR3: TGCGCCAGCAGCCAAGAAAGGGGAGGATTCGGCTACACCTTC.

The chain couples TRBV4-2 to TRBJ2-5; TRBD2 aligns across 9 bases. Trimming cost V 3 bases and J 4 bases; bases outside gene matches: 9. The CDR3 length is 16 residues. The germline V gene encodes CDR1 LGHNA and CDR2 YNFKEQ. CDR3 nucleotide sequence: TGTGCCAGCAGCCAGGAGGCGGGGGGGAAGGGAGAGACCCAGTACTTC. Amino acids: CASSQEAGGKGETQYF.

The rearrangement uses TRBV7-2 and TRBJ2-1, with a weak D call TRBD1 (5 bases). The V and J ends lost 3 bases and 8 bases respectively, with 8 bases between them. This CDR3 is 12 amino acids long. The germline gives CDR1 SGHTA, CDR2 FQGNSA. The CDR3 is CASSFDSHEQFF. The CDR3 nucleotides are TGTGCCAGCAGCTTTGACAGCCATGAGCAGTTCTTC. Filled out from reference TRBV7-2 and TRBJ2-1, the complete variable domain reads GAGVSQSPSNKVTEKGKDVELRCDPISGHTALYWYRQSLGQGLEFLIYFQGNSAPDKSGLPSDRFSAERTGGSVSTLTIQRTQQEDSAVYLCASSFDSHEQFFGPGTRLTVL.

This clonotype was counted a few times. This sequence may be a read error, since a much larger clone differs from it by one base. The chain uses TRBV10-3 and TRBJ2-3; D ambiguous. Germline CDR1 ENHRY, CDR2 SYGVKD. This CDR3 is built from 11 residues. V lost 2 bases to trimming and J lost 10 bases, with 7 bases between them. The CDR3 here is CAISEGVAQYF. The CDR3 DNA reads as TGTGCCATCAGTGAGGGTGTAGCGCAGTATTTT.